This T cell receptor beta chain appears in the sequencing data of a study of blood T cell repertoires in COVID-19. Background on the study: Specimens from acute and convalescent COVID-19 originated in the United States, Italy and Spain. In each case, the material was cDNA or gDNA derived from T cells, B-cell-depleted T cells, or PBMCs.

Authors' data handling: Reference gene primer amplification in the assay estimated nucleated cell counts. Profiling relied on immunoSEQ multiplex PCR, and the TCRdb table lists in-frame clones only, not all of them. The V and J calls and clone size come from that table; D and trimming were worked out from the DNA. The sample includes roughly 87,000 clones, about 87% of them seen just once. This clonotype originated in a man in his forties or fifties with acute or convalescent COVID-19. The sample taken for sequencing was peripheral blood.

CDR3 residues: CASSTGTDVSQAFF. The CDR3 region has the DNA TGTGCCAGTAGTACCGGGACAGACGTCTCGCAGGCTTTCTTT. The genes are TRBV19 and TRBJ1-1; 7 positions match TRBD1. J gave up 11 bases and V 4 bases, and 13 bases lay outside the gene matches. There are 14 residues in the CDR3. Germline CDR1 is LNHDA and CDR2 is SQIVND (reference sequence).